This TCR beta chain was obtained from a study of cytomegalovirus exposure and HLA in healthy donors. Germline assignment: CDR1 SQVTM and CDR2 ANQGSEA. The CDR3 extends over 13 amino acids. V lost 4 bases to trimming and J lost 3 bases, with 11 bases between them. Here immunoSEQ multiplex PCR was the method, and the copy in TCRdb shows in-frame clones only, minus some. Of tens of thousands of clones in the sample, around nine tenths are singletons; the top ten hold roughly 1.4%. This receptor was obtained from a man younger than 30 in good health and CMV-seronegative. V and J are TRBV29-1 and TRBJ2-3; D perhaps matches TRBD2 (5 bases). Sequencing was carried out using PBMCs. The CDR3 nucleotides are TGCAGCGTTGGCGTGGGGAGAACAGATACGCAGTATTTT. Amino acid sequence: CSVGVGRTDTQYF.